This is a list of T cell receptor beta chains from one sample in a study of T cell clonotyping in hematopoietic cell transplantation. Profiled with immunoSEQ multiplex PCR; TCRdb holds only in-frame clones, not every one. The sample shows approximately 9,000 clones, about 90% of them seen only once. Sequenced material: peripheral blood mononuclear cells, taken before stem cell transplant. Receptors originate from a woman in her sixties or seventies with acute myeloid leukemia. Some clones in this sample may be carry-over from other donors' samples. CDR3s include the opening cysteine and the closing phenylalanine or tryptophan. The order of the fields is clone size, D gene, J gene, V gene, CDR3 protein, CDR3 DNA. The D gene is left open where the match is weak. Clone sizes are given selectively: once, few, many, or a class where the clone is expanded.

size: NA; D: NA; J: TRBJ1-3; V: TRBV10-3; CDR3: CAISESSAISGNTIYF; DNA: TGTGCCATCAGTGAGTCCTCAGCGATCTCTGGAAACACCATATATTTT
size: once; D: NA; J: TRBJ1-3; V: TRBV4-3; CDR3: CASSQEQTMGNTIYF; DNA: TGCGCCAGCAGCCAAGAACAGACGATGGGAAACACCATATATTTT
size: NA; D: TRBD2; J: TRBJ2-2; V: TRBV10-2; CDR3: CASTGTSGRGELFF; DNA: TGCGCCAGCACCGGGACTAGCGGGAGGGGGGAGCTGTTTTTT
size: NA; D: TRBD1; J: TRBJ1-4; V: TRBV27; CDR3: CASSVTGGELFF; DNA: TGTGCCAGCAGTGTTACAGGGGGGGAACTGTTTTTT
size: NA; D: TRBD1; J: TRBJ2-7; V: TRBV11-2; CDR3: CASSRGTGLPYEQYF; DNA: TGTGCCAGCAGCCGGGGGACAGGGCTGCCCTACGAGCAGTACTTC
size: NA; D: NA; J: TRBJ1-5; V: TRBV6-1; CDR3: CASSEQSNQPQHF; DNA: TGTGCCAGCAGTGAGCAGAGCAATCAGCCCCAGCATTTT
size: NA; D: NA; J: TRBJ2-7; V: TRBV15; CDR3: CATSRDRTGLPEQYF; DNA: TGTGCCACCAGCAGAGATCGAACAGGACTGCCCGAGCAGTACTTC
size: NA; D: NA; J: TRBJ2-3; V: TRBV29-1; CDR3: CSVEDEAASTDTQYF; DNA: TGCAGCGTTGAAGACGAAGCGGCAAGCACAGATACGCAGTATTTT
size: once; D: NA; J: TRBJ1-4; V: TRBV2; CDR3: CASSLTEKLFF; DNA: TGTGCCAGCAGTCTTACCGAAAAACTGTTTTTT
size: once; D: TRBD1; J: TRBJ2-1; V: TRBV28; CDR3: CASSYLETGVIDEQFF; DNA: TGTGCCAGCAGTTACCTCGAGACAGGGGTCATCGATGAGCAGTTCTTC
size: NA; D: TRBD1; J: TRBJ2-1; V: TRBV6-4; CDR3: CASSELTGKPYNEQFF; DNA: TGTGCCAGCAGTGAGTTGACAGGGAAACCATACAATGAGCAGTTCTTC
size: NA; D: NA; J: TRBJ2-3; V: TRBV29-1; CDR3: CSVEGGLGRSADTQYF; DNA: TGCAGCGTTGAAGGGGGCCTGGGGAGGTCGGCAGATACGCAGTATTTT
size: few; D: NA; J: TRBJ2-7; V: TRBV6-5; CDR3: CASSRTKLQYEQYF; DNA: TGTGCCAGCAGTCGGACCAAACTCCAGTATGAGCAGTACTTC
size: NA; D: NA; J: TRBJ1-1; V: TRBV5-8; CDR3: CASSLLTENTEAFF; DNA: TGTGCCAGCAGCTTACTGACAGAGAACACTGAAGCTTTCTTT
size: NA; D: TRBD1; J: TRBJ1-4; V: TRBV5-1; CDR3: CASSLWRGARQGEKLFF; DNA: TGCGCCAGCAGCTTGTGGCGAGGGGCGCGACAGGGAGAAAAACTGTTTTTT
size: NA; D: NA; J: TRBJ2-2; V: TRBV7-2; CDR3: CASSFLSRSGELFF; DNA: TGTGCCAGCAGCTTCCTTAGCCGGTCCGGGGAGCTGTTTTTT